Below, 21 T cell receptor beta chains from the same sample are listed, as sequenced in a study of blood T cell repertoires in COVID-19. The method was immunoSEQ multiplex PCR; TCRdb's version includes in-frame clones alone and lacks a portion of them. The sample shows 95,000 to 100,000 clones, around 92% of them seen only once. The sequenced material came from peripheral blood. The receptors originated from a man in his fifties with active COVID-19.

CDR3 nucleotide sequence: TGTGCCAGCAGGGGGGGGACAGGGAATCAGCCCCAGCATTTT. Amino acids: CASRGGTGNQPQHF. V usage is TRBV6-6 and J usage is TRBJ1-5; 9 bases map to TRBD1. The V segment lost 6 bases and the J segment 4 bases; nucleotides outside the gene matches: 4. Germline V lookup: CDR1 MNHNY, CDR2 SVGAGI (reference sequence). This CDR3 spans 14 amino acids.

The chain employs TRBV7-8 and TRBJ2-1; 10 bases line up with TRBD2. Germline V gives CDR1 SGHVS, CDR2 FQNEAQ. The length of the CDR3 is 15 residues. V shed 4 bases, J shed 5 bases, and the junction held 5 bases outside the gene matches. CDR3 DNA sequence: TGTGCCAGCAGCTCCTCTAGCGGGAGTAACAATGAGCAGTTCTTC. This translates into CASSSSSGSNNEQFF.

The V call is TRBV30, the J call TRBJ1-2, with 11 bases identical to TRBD1. V shed 3 bases and J 8 bases; nucleotides not matched to a gene: 11. The CDR3 runs 15 residues. Germline V lookup: CDR1 GTSNPN, CDR2 SVGIG (reference sequence). The CDR3 spells CAWRPSGTGGSGYTF. The CDR3 nucleotides are TGTGCCTGGAGGCCTTCCGGGACAGGGGGAAGCGGCTACACCTTC.

This clone was detected once. The chain joins TRBV6-4 to TRBJ2-1; the D is unclear. CDR3 length equals 15 residues. Germline CDR1 MRHNA, CDR2 SNTAGT. V was trimmed by 5 bases and J by 0 bases, leaving 11 bases between them. In nucleotides, the CDR3 is TGTGCCAGCAGTTTGACCCACAGCTCCTACAATGAGCAGTTCTTC. Protein: CASSLTHSSYNEQFF.

The rearrangement joins TRBV28 to TRBJ1-2; TRBD1 might be the D (5 bases). Trimming shortened V by 2 bases and J by 0 bases, and 7 bases separated the two germline ends. CDR1 and CDR2 (germline): MDHEN, SYDVKM. The CDR3 loop spans 14 amino acids. CDR3 bases: TGTGCCAGCAGTTTAGGGGCCTCTAACTATGGCTACACCTTC. Amino acids: CASSLGASNYGYTF.

The J gene is TRBJ2-3, the V gene TRBV10-1; no clear D gene. This CDR3 has 15 amino acids. Trimming cost V 3 bases and J 0 bases, with 10 bases left between them. From germline, CDR1 is WNHNN and CDR2 SYGVQD (reference sequence). CDR3 DNA: TGCGCCAGCAGTGACAGCGACCCAAGCACAGATACGCAGTATTTT. It yields the protein CASSDSDPSTDTQYF.

The CDR3 coding sequence is TGTGCCATCAGTCTAGACAGGGAGCGTGAGCAGTTCTTC. Residues: CAISLDREREQFF. The V and J genes are TRBV10-3 and TRBJ2-1; TRBD1 agrees at 7 bases. Per the germline V gene, CDR1 is ENHRY and CDR2 is SYGVKD. This CDR3 is 13 amino acids long. V shed 5 bases, J shed 9 bases, and the junction held 7 bases outside the gene matches.

V usage is TRBV29-1 and J usage is TRBJ2-7; a weak D match, TRBD1 (5 bases). CDR3 length: 14 residues. Germline V gives CDR1 SQVTM, CDR2 ANQGSEA. Between the trimmed V and J ends, which lost 4 bases and 2 bases, there was a span of 15 bases. The CDR3 sequence: CSVGPDTKPYEQYF. CDR3 nucleotide sequence: TGCAGCGTTGGTCCGGACACAAAACCCTACGAGCAGTACTTC.

This chain connects TRBV10-3 to TRBJ1-6; tentatively, D is TRBD1 (6 bases). Trimming pared 6 bases from V and 7 bases from J, leaving 10 bases between. This CDR3 is 13 amino acids long. Germline loops: CDR1 ENHRY, CDR2 SYGVKD. The DNA for the CDR3 is TGTGCCATCAGGGGACACGAGAATTCACCCCTCCACTTT. The encoded protein is CAIRGHENSPLHF.

This clone was detected only once. V gene TRBV13 combines with J gene TRBJ2-2; 7 nucleotides agree with TRBD2. J gave up 1 base and V 3 bases, and 5 bases lay outside the gene matches. The CDR3 is made up of 16 amino acids. CDR1 and CDR2 (germline): PRHDT, FYEKMQ (reference sequence). CDR3 protein: CASSLYLAVNTGELFF. The CDR3 DNA sequence: TGTGCCAGCAGCTTGTACCTAGCGGTGAACACCGGGGAGCTGTTTTTT.

This chain uses TRBV5-1 with TRBJ1-2, with TRBD1 matching 8 bases. The CDR3 sequence is 15 residues long. Trimming cost V 4 bases and J 2 bases; bases outside gene matches: 7. Germline loops: CDR1 SGHRS, CDR2 YFSETQ. The chain's CDR3 is CASSPGQGLNYGYTF. The CDR3 DNA reads TGCGCCAGCAGCCCAGGACAGGGTCTCAACTATGGCTACACCTTC.

The CDR3 loop is CASSQETGLADTDTQYF. The CDR3 DNA follows: TGCGCCAGCAGCCAAGAGACAGGACTAGCGGACACAGATACGCAGTATTTT. This sequence joins TRBV4-1 and TRBJ2-3; the match to TRBD2 covers 10 bases. CDR3 length: 17 residues. The J segment lost 2 bases and the V segment lost 0 bases, leaving 5 bases of the junction unmatched. The germline CDR1 and CDR2 sequences are MGHRA and YSYEKL.

The rearrangement uses TRBV19 and TRBJ2-2; 10 bases agree with TRBD1. CDR3 length: 17 residues. V dropped 8 bases and J dropped 0; count of bases not matched to a gene: 9. Germline V gene data show CDR1 as LNHDA and CDR2 as SQIVND (reference sequence). The CDR3 nucleotides read TGTGCCAGTGGAAGGACAGGGGGTAACGCGAACACCGGGGAGCTGTTTTTT. Its translation is CASGRTGGNANTGELFF.

The J gene is TRBJ2-3, the V gene TRBV4-2; D uncertain. This CDR3 contains 15 residues. Trimming left V 0 bases short and J 3 bases short, with 10 bases between. Germline CDR1 LGHNA, CDR2 YNFKEQ. The CDR3 here is CASSQESDRTDTQYF. The CDR3 DNA sequence: TGTGCCAGCAGCCAAGAAAGCGATCGAACAGATACGCAGTATTTT.

The chain carries TRBV5-1 and TRBJ1-2; D not certain. This CDR3 is 14 amino acids long. Germline CDR1 reads SGHRS; CDR2 reads YFSETQ. The ends were cut back, 0 bases at V and 4 bases at J, with 10 bases in the middle. CDR3 loop: CASSLEGTTYGYTF. The CDR3 coding sequence is TGCGCCAGCAGCTTGGAAGGCACTACCTATGGCTACACCTTC.

This clone has just one count. The chain has TRBV28 and TRBJ1-2, with D possibly matching TRBD1 (6 bases). Germline-derived CDR1 and CDR2 are MDHEN and SYDVKM. V lost 7 bases to trimming and J lost 1 base, with 13 bases between them. The CDR3 consists of 14 residues. This CDR3 reads CASTRDNLNYGYTF. The CDR3 DNA follows: TGTGCCAGCACTAGGGACAACCTTAACTATGGCTACACCTTC.

The chain is built from TRBV28 and TRBJ2-3; 11 bases agree with TRBD2. J lost 7 bases, V lost 8 bases, and 5 bases had no gene match. The germline V gene has CDR1 MDHEN and CDR2 SYDVKM. This CDR3 contains 13 residues. The CDR3 nucleotides are TGTGCCAGCCAACTAGCGGGAGAACATACGCAGTATTTT. Protein sequence: CASQLAGEHTQYF.

The chain couples TRBV2 to TRBJ1-5; a possible D gene is TRBD1 (5 bases). From germline, CDR1 is SNHLY and CDR2 FYNNEI. The V and J ends lost 6 bases and 9 bases respectively, with 18 bases between them. The CDR3 totals 14 residues. The CDR3 DNA is TGTGCCAGCAGGGACACGGATCCCCCGGGGCCCCAGCATTTT. As protein: CASRDTDPPGPQHF.

The gene calls are TRBV3-1 (or the pseudogene TRBV3-2) and TRBJ2-1; 11 nucleotides agree with TRBD2. The CDR3 has 15 amino acids. Germline CDR1 and CDR2: LGHDT and YNNKEL (reference sequence). After removal of 3 bases from V and 9 bases from J, the junction contained 7 bases not matched to a gene. The CDR3 DNA sequence: TGTGCCAGCAGCCACTTGGGGACTAGCGGAGGTGAGCAGTTCTTC. Encoded protein: CASSHLGTSGGEQFF.

This chain uses TRBV7-9 with TRBJ1-6, with 9 bases aligning to TRBD1. V shed 3 bases and J 9 bases; nucleotides not matched to a gene: 6. Germline loops: CDR1 SEHNR, CDR2 FQNEAQ (reference sequence). This CDR3 is built from 15 residues. The DNA of the CDR3 is TGTGCCAGCAGCTTGACCGGGACAGGGCGTTCACCCCTCCACTTT. Its translation: CASSLTGTGRSPLHF.

The chain carries TRBV30 and TRBJ1-6; D is undetermined. Germline-derived CDR1 and CDR2 are GTSNPN and SVGIG (reference sequence). V shed 5 bases and J shed 7 bases, with 12 bases lying between them. The CDR3 loop spans 13 amino acids. The CDR3 region is CAWPPRRNSPLHF. The CDR3, as DNA: TGTGCCTGGCCCCCCCGGCGGAATTCACCCCTCCACTTT. Filled out from reference TRBV30 and TRBJ1-6, the complete variable domain reads SQTIHQWPATLVQPVGSPLSLECTVEGTSNPNLYWYRQAAGRGLQLLFYSVGIGQISSEVPQNLSASRPQDRQFILSSKKLLLSDSGFYLCAWPPRRNSPLHFGNGTRLTVT.